Here is one T cell receptor (beta chain) with its context. J gave up 4 bases and V 2 bases, and 2 bases lay outside the gene matches. The CDR3 runs 14 residues. The germline V gene encodes CDR1 MNHNS and CDR2 SASEGT. This sample is part of a study of technical replicates of blood from several donors. Data came from immunoSEQ multiplex PCR; TCRdb stores just in-frame clones and leaves some out. Altogether 75,000 to 95,000 clones are present, about 90% being singletons, with the ten largest covering over 0.25%. The chain combines TRBV6-1 with TRBJ2-4, with TRBD2 matching 7 bases. The sequence derives from a human donor in good health. Sequencing used T cells isolated from PBMCs. CDR3 sequence (DNA): TGTGCCAGCAGTGAATGGGGAGGGAAAAACATTCAGTACTTC. Translation: CASSEWGGKNIQYF.